The following is a TCR beta chain sequence with its context. Its target is not known. Unique molecular identifiers were attached to individual cDNA molecules within the library. Using its own MiXCR run on the RACE reads, TCRdb lists one record per CDR3 protein. The sample consists of 350,000 or so distinct CDR3 sequences, approximately 6.3% of them appearing once. The data derive from a study of human T cells and chemical hapten exposure. On the study more broadly: Sensitizing treatment utilized 2% DPC over a roughly 2 cm by roughly 2 cm portion of upper inner arm skin. General study findings and limits: Donors in the study had alopecia, meaning their immune response may differ from healthy people's.

This sample's time point: patch test 1, 2 weeks after DPC sensitization. This sample's treatment: therapeutic diphenylcyclopropenone sensitization with weekly scalp DPC. It was from unfractionated whole blood that total RNA was extracted. Germline V CDR1 and CDR2: MNHEY, SMNVEV (reference sequence). The CDR3 has 19 amino acids. With V trimmed by 7 bases and J by 0 bases, 11 bases remained unmatched. The genes are TRBV27 and TRBJ2-1, with 14 bases aligning to TRBD2. The TCR originated in a woman aged 18-29 years with alopecia areata. Some clones in this sample may be carry-over from other donors' samples. The sample was whole blood, taken in connection with sensitization to the hapten diphenylcyclopropenone (DPC). The CDR3 DNA reads as TGTGCCAGCACCCGGACTAGCGGGGGGCCGAAATCCTCCTACAATGAGCAGTTCTTC. Translated: CASTRTSGGPKSSYNEQFF.